The 23 T cell receptor beta chains given below trace back to one sample, sequenced in a study of shared clonotypes between healthy human individuals. Method: immunoSEQ multiplex PCR; TCRdb's copy keeps in-frame clones and lacks some. The sample holds some 2.4 million clones, 93% seen once. Sequencing was done on a sample of naive CD4+ T cells from PBMCs. Subset in this sample: CD45RA+ positively selected. The receptors here all came from a man between 18 and 35 years old in good health. Some clones in this sample may be carry-over from other donors' samples.

The V call is TRBV19, the J call TRBJ1-5; 8 bases match TRBD1. The CDR3 sequence is 15 residues long. Germline V gives CDR1 LNHDA, CDR2 SQIVND (reference sequence). V lost 9 bases to trimming and J lost 5 bases; unmatched junction nucleotides: 12. In DNA form, the CDR3 reads TGTGCCAGCCTTCGGCAGGGGGCCTTAGATCAGCCCCAGCATTTT. Protein sequence: CASLRQGALDQPQHF.

In nucleotides, the CDR3 is TGTGCCAGCAGAATTGGGGGCCCCATATTGGGCAATCAGCCCCAGCATTTT. It translates to CASRIGGPILGNQPQHF. V is TRBV28 and J is TRBJ1-5, with a possible D match to TRBD1 (6 bases). V lost 6 bases, J lost 2 bases, and 20 bases lay in between. The germline CDR1 and CDR2 sequences are MDHEN and SYDVKM. This CDR3 spans 17 amino acids.

The chain uses TRBV7-6 and TRBJ2-7, with D perhaps given as TRBD1 or TRBD2 (9 bases each). Germline CDR1 and CDR2: SGHVS and FNYEAQ. V lost 5 bases to trimming and J lost 3 bases, with 23 bases between them. The CDR3 totals 17 residues. This chain's CDR3 is CASSRRGGGQGVYEQYF. The CDR3 DNA follows: TGTGCCAGCAGCCGACGCGGGGGGGGACAGGGCGTCTACGAGCAGTACTTC.

The chain links TRBV7-2 to TRBJ2-5; 7 nucleotides align to TRBD2. From germline, CDR1 is SGHTA and CDR2 FQGNSA. The CDR3 has 14 residues. V was pared by 6 bases and J by 5 bases, with 9 bases of the junction left unmatched. The CDR3 DNA reads TGTGCCAGCAGTCATAGAGTGGGGGGGGAGACCCAGTACTTC. Translating gives CASSHRVGGETQYF.

V gene TRBV27 combines with J gene TRBJ2-1; 11 nucleotides agree with TRBD2. Unmatched junction bases numbered 18, after V lost 5 bases and J lost 0 bases. CDR3 length equals 21 residues. Germline V lookup: CDR1 MNHEY, CDR2 SMNVEV (reference sequence). The CDR3 DNA sequence: TGTGCCAGCAGTCCTAATCCCCGGAGGCTAGCGGGAGGAACCTCCTACAATGAGCAGTTCTTC. Protein product: CASSPNPRRLAGGTSYNEQFF.

V gene TRBV11-2 combines with J gene TRBJ2-3; D ambiguous. This CDR3 has 14 residues. V was trimmed by 5 bases and J by 8 bases, leaving 17 bases between them. The germline V gene encodes CDR1 SGHAT and CDR2 FQNNGV. In nucleotides, the CDR3 is TGTGCCAGCAGCCTTCCGGCTCCCTATGCTACGCAGTATTTT. It specifies CASSLPAPYATQYF.

The chain links TRBV30 to TRBJ1-1; D unresolved. This CDR3 has 14 residues. V gave up 2 bases and J gave up 1 base, with 11 bases separating them. The germline V gene encodes CDR1 GTSNPN and CDR2 SVGIG (reference sequence). DNA of the CDR3: TGTGCCTGGAGTTCCAAGGGATGGAACACTGAAGCTTTCTTT. This sequence encodes CAWSSKGWNTEAFF. Based on the CDR3 plus reference TRBV30 and TRBJ1-1, the full variable domain is SQTIHQWPATLVQPVGSPLSLECTVEGTSNPNLYWYRQAAGRGLQLLFYSVGIGQISSEVPQNLSASRPQDRQFILSSKKLLLSDSGFYLCAWSSKGWNTEAFFGQGTRLTVV.

As regards this clone: Other nucleotide sequences from this sample produce the same CDR3. Here the CDR3 reads CASSSRVNTEAFF. CDR3 sequence (DNA): TGTGCCAGCAGTTCTAGGGTGAACACTGAAGCTTTCTTT. This sequence joins TRBV6-5 and TRBJ1-1; D gene ambiguous. With 4 bases removed from V and 0 bases from J, the gap between germline ends came to 6 bases. The CDR3 is made up of 13 amino acids. Germline V gives CDR1 MNHEY, CDR2 SVGAGI.

Note on this clone: The sample has other DNA sequences that encode this CDR3 too. The V gene is TRBV5-6, the J gene TRBJ1-5, with D hard to call. CDR1 SGHDT and CDR2 YYEEEE come from the germline V gene. CDR3 size: 13 residues. V lost 1 base, J lost 2 bases, and 4 bases lay in between. Written as DNA, the CDR3 is TGTGCCAGCAGCTTGTCAGGCAATCAGCCCCAGCATTTT. It specifies CASSLSGNQPQHF.

The rearrangement links TRBV21-1 to TRBJ2-2. TRBV21-1 is shown as a pseudogene. The CDR3 length is 15 residues. Written as DNA, the CDR3 is TGTGCCAGCAGCCCGGGGCAGAAGAACACCGGGGAGCTGTTTTTT. Translating it yields CASSPGQKNTGELFF.

This chain links TRBV10-3 with TRBJ2-5; 7 bases are shared with TRBD1. Per germline, CDR1 ENHRY and CDR2 SYGVKD. The trim removed 5 bases at V and 0 bases at J, leaving 9 bases unmatched. This CDR3 has 16 amino acids. The CDR3 DNA reads TGTGCCATCAGTAGAACCGGGACAGCAAACCAAGAGACCCAGTACTTC. This gives the protein CAISRTGTANQETQYF.

The chain joins TRBV6-6 to TRBJ1-1, with 8 bases fitting TRBD1. Germline trimming cut 6 bases from V and 9 bases from J; bases unmatched to any gene: 9. CDR3 length: 13 amino acids. CDR1 and CDR2 (germline): MNHNY, SVGAGI (reference sequence). CDR3 loop: CASSDGQGTKAFF. As DNA, the CDR3 is TGTGCCAGCAGCGACGGACAGGGAACGAAAGCTTTCTTT.

V gene TRBV7-2 combines with J gene TRBJ2-1; 7 nucleotides line up with TRBD2. The CDR3 loop spans 17 amino acids. Germline V gives CDR1 SGHTA, CDR2 FQGNSA. V was clipped by 2 bases and J by 1 base; unmatched bases: 8. In nucleotides, the CDR3 is TGTGCCAGCAGCTTATGGGTGGGAGGGCTGTCCTACAATGAGCAGTTCTTC. It encodes CASSLWVGGLSYNEQFF.

The chain recombines TRBV19 with TRBJ1-5; D not resolved. This CDR3 is built from 14 residues. From germline, CDR1 is LNHDA and CDR2 SQIVND (reference sequence). V was trimmed by 4 bases and J by 2 bases, leaving 9 bases between them. The CDR3 region has the DNA TGTGCCAGTAGTAGAGGAGAGGGCAATCAGCCCCAGCATTTT. It encodes CASSRGEGNQPQHF.

As DNA, the CDR3 is TGTGCCAGCGCAGGACCTGGGGCCAACGTCCTGACTTTC. It specifies CASAGPGANVLTF. The V call is TRBV7-3, the J call TRBJ2-6; D is unresolved. V dropped 8 bases and J dropped 2 bases, with 7 bases sitting between them. Germline V CDR1 and CDR2: SGHTA, FQGTGA. This CDR3 has 13 amino acids.

The rearrangement links TRBV28 to TRBJ1-2; 7 nucleotides agree with TRBD1. CDR3 length: 17 amino acids. With 3 bases clipped from V and 3 bases from J, the junction kept 13 bases outside the gene matches. Germline V gene data show CDR1 as MDHEN and CDR2 as SYDVKM. In nucleotides, the CDR3 is TGTGCCAGCAGTTTTCCGGGACAGAACCGTCAGGACTATGGCTACACCTTC. Its translation is CASSFPGQNRQDYGYTF.

DNA of the CDR3: TGTGCCACCAGGGGGGGACCGCTGCGAGATGAGCAGTTCTTC. Translating gives CATRGGPLRDEQFF. V is TRBV15 and J is TRBJ2-1; D is perhaps TRBD2 (6 bases). This CDR3 spans 14 amino acids. Germline CDR1 LNHNV, CDR2 YYDKDF (reference sequence). The germline V and J ends were trimmed by 6 bases and 8 bases, with 17 bases remaining between them. The complete variable domain, with remaining parts taken from reference TRBV15 and TRBJ2-1, reads DAMVIQNPRYQVTQFGKPVTLSCSQTLNHNVMYWYQQKSSQAPKLLFHYYDKDFNNEADTPDNFQSRRPNTSFCFLDIRSPGLGDTAMYLCATRGGPLRDEQFFGPGTRLTVL.

This sequence joins TRBV30 and TRBJ1-4, with no clear D. CDR1 GTSNPN and CDR2 SVGIG come from the germline V gene (reference sequence). The germline V and J ends were trimmed by 3 bases and 7 bases, with 21 bases remaining between them. The CDR3 spans 16 residues. The CDR3 DNA sequence: TGTGCCTGGAGGTCGAGGCTTCGGATTGCGGGTGAAAAACTGTTTTTT. Its translation is CAWRSRLRIAGEKLFF.

This chain links TRBV7-2 with TRBJ1-1; D is undetermined. Germline V CDR1 and CDR2: SGHTA, FQGNSA. The CDR3 has 12 amino acids. V was cut by 8 bases and J by 0 bases, with 7 bases left in between. The CDR3 spells CASSKVNTEAFF. The CDR3 bases are TGTGCCAGCTCTAAAGTGAACACTGAAGCTTTCTTT.

The chain joins TRBV4-1 to TRBJ2-1; D is ambiguous. The CDR3 sequence is 17 residues long. Germline V CDR1 and CDR2: MGHRA, YSYEKL. Trimming took off 0 bases at V and 7 bases at J, with 19 bases between the two ends. The CDR3 reads CASSQDFRSAPGNEQFF. The CDR3 region has the DNA TGCGCCAGCAGCCAAGATTTTCGGTCGGCCCCCGGGAATGAGCAGTTCTTC.

The chain carries TRBV7-9 and TRBJ1-4, with 8 bases that match TRBD1. There are 17 residues in the CDR3. Germline CDR1 is SEHNR and CDR2 is FQNEAQ (reference sequence). Trimming took 5 bases from V and 3 from J; bases not matched to a gene: 11. The CDR3 sequence is CASSPQDRGFANEKLFF. The CDR3 DNA follows: TGTGCCAGCAGCCCTCAAGACAGGGGATTTGCTAATGAAAAACTGTTTTTT.

The genes are TRBV6-1 and TRBJ2-5; D remains ambiguous. CDR1 is MNHNS, CDR2 SASEGT, per germline. V shed 3 bases and J shed 4 bases, with 12 bases lying between them. This CDR3 spans 14 amino acids. The CDR3 sequence is CASSERSWGETQYF. The CDR3 DNA follows: TGTGCCAGCAGTGAGAGATCCTGGGGAGAGACCCAGTACTTC.

V is TRBV5-4 and J is TRBJ1-1, with 8 bases matching TRBD1. The V and J ends lost 3 bases and 0 bases, in that order; junction bases with no gene match: 10. CDR3 length equals 17 residues. Germline V lookup: CDR1 SGHNT, CDR2 YYREEE (reference sequence). Here the CDR3 reads CASSYRQGPGVNTEAFF. In nucleotides, the CDR3 is TGTGCCAGCAGCTACAGACAGGGGCCCGGGGTGAACACTGAAGCTTTCTTT. The variable domain in full, completed from reference TRBV5-4 and TRBJ1-1, reads ETGVTQSPTHLIKTRGQQVTLRCSSQSGHNTVSWYQQALGQGPQFIFQYYREEENGRGNFPPRFSGLQFPNYSSELNVNALELDDSALYLCASSYRQGPGVNTEAFFGQGTRLTVV.